The rows below give T cell receptor beta chains drawn from one sample of a study of cytomegalovirus exposure and HLA in healthy donors. Sequencing was performed with immunoSEQ multiplex PCR; in TCRdb, only in-frame clones are kept and a portion is missing. In the table there are fewer than 200,000 clones, about 90% of which are singletons. Material: PBMCs. All receptors come from a woman aged 18-35 years in good health and CMV-seropositive. Both conserved end residues are trimmed from each CDR3. Size tells how often a clone was seen (once, few, many) or the class of an expanded clone, and some rows leave it out.

cdr3_length,v_call,clone_size,cdr3_aa
14,TRBV15,.,ATSRDSARDGNTIY
12,TRBV14,few,ASSQGRGLYEQY
16,TRBV28,.,ASSFQVRDREKDQPQH
13,TRBV2,.,ASRLAGGGSNEQF
14,TRBV6-5,.,ASSYSLSSSGNTIY
12,TRBV2,.,ASSDPAGGNTIY
10,TRBV7-9,.,ASSLNAVGYT
11,TRBV19,.,ASSTGGTDTQY
13,TRBV15,once,ATSRDPTESQPQH
13,TRBV28,once,ASRGWDRGSYEQY
13,TRBV15,.,ATSERLAGYYEQY
14,TRBV6-5,once,ASSYAGGSLYDEQF
13,TRBV2,.,ASSATGLAGHEQY
13,TRBV28,.,ASSSYREPAYEQY
14,TRBV4-1,once,ASSHPTSGGASEQF
13,TRBV30,.,AWASGGTVQETQY
10,TRBV11-2,.,ASRLGGNEQF
14,TRBV28,.,ASSPPWVNLAYEQY
13,TRBV4-1,.,ASSQGSGGQETQY
10,TRBV5-6,.,ASSLSIGEQY
16,TRBV7-9,once,ASSFPSSPQGSTDTQY
13,TRBV6-5,.,ASSYFGTDNSPLH
13,TRBV5-4,.,ASSSESKDTRGAF
13,TRBV28,.,ASSIAGEGTDTQY
12,TRBV7-2,.,ASSFTATGYEQY
12,TRBV15,.,ATSRVNRNTEAF
12,TRBV30,once,AWRAGGAGETQY
13,TRBV4-2,once,ASSQNAATNEKLF
11,TRBV9,.,ASSGMTGTEAF
13,TRBV7-9,few,ASSLDQGNTGELF
13,TRBV6-5,.,ASSSGRATNEKLF
11,TRBV9,.,ASSAGGTDTQY
12,TRBV7-6,many,ASSSSTGGYEQY
16,TRBV4-1,.,ASSQYPSWGPTNYGYT
14,TRBV5-1,.,ASSLPSGGGEETQY
13,TRBV2,.,ASSGNRAGNQPQH
14,TRBV6-5,.,ASSYSQTTGGGEQY
14,TRBV5-1,.,ASSLGPGTSGYEQY
14,TRBV4-1,.,ASSQVPQTSGYEQY
14,TRBV5-1,.,ASSLLGGPSSGELF
10,TRBV6-1,.,ASSEVPVEQF
11,TRBV5-1,.,ASQLQGTGELF
12,TRBV10-1,once,ASRMDKTSEEAF
14,TRBV7-2,.,ASSLVVSLFRDTQY
15,TRBV18,.,ASSPGTSGRGLYEQY
12,TRBV5-1,.,ASSSSGGTDTQY
15,TRBV7-8,.,ASSSHLPGQRIYEQY
14,TRBV4-3,.,ASSHSQREIFNEQF
12,TRBV19,once,ASSGGTGSYEQY
12,TRBV5-6,.,ASSFGQSYYEQY
13,TRBV5-6,.,ASSPYNRGKETQY
13,TRBV28,.,AGRGRGRSNEKLF
13,TRBV10-3,.,AISEWGSGTDTQY